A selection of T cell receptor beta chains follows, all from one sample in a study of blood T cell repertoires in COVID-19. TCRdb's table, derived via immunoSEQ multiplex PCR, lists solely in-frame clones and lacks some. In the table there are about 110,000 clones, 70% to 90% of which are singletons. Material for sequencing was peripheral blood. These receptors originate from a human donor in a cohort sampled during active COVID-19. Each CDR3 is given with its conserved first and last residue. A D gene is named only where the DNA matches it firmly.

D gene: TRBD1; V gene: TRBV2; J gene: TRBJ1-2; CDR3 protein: CARGPGQGAPFSGYTF; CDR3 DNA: TGTGCCAGAGGTCCAGGACAGGGGGCGCCGTTTAGTGGCTACACCTTC
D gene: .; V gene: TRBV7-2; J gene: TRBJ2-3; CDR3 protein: CASSDFVGVPRGNTQYF; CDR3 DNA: TGTGCCAGCAGCGATTTCGTCGGGGTCCCCAGGGGAAATACGCAGTATTTT
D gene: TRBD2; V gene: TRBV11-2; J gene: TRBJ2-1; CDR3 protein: CASSLPGLAGVREQFF; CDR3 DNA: TGTGCCAGCAGCTTACCGGGACTAGCGGGAGTTAGGGAGCAGTTCTTC
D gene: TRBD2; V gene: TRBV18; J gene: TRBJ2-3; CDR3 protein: CASSPSGLAGTDTQYF; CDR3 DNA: TGTGCCAGCTCACCGTCGGGACTAGCGGGCACAGATACGCAGTATTTT
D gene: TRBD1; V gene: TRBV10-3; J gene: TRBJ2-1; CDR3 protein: CAISQTGGGNEQFF; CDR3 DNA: TGTGCCATCAGCCAAACAGGGGGCGGGAATGAGCAGTTCTTC
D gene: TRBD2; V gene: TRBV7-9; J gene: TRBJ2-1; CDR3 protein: CASANWGGYNEQFF; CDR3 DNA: TGTGCCAGCGCTAACTGGGGGGGTTACAATGAGCAGTTCTTC
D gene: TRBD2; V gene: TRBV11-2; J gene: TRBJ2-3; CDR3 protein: CASRTVVAGGRDTQYF; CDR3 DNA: TGTGCCAGCAGAACCGTGGTAGCGGGTGGCCGCGATACGCAGTATTTT
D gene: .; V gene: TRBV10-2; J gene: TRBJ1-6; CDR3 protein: CASRQGPADNSPLHF; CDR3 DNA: TGCGCCAGCAGACAGGGTCCTGCAGATAATTCACCCCTCCACTTT
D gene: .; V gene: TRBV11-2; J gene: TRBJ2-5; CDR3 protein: CASSGGRGAFQETQYF; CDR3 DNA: TGTGCCAGCAGCGGTGGGCGGGGAGCCTTCCAAGAGACCCAGTACTTC
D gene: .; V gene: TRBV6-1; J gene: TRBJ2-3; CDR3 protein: CASSEWGRATTDTQYF; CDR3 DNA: TGTGCCAGCAGTGAATGGGGCAGGGCCACCACAGATACGCAGTATTTT
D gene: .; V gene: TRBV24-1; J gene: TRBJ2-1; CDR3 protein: CATSDFLGHEQFF; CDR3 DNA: TGTGCCACCAGTGATTTCTTGGGGCATGAGCAGTTCTTC
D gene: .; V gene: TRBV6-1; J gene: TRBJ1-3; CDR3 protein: CASSEWGENTIYF; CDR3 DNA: TGTGCCAGCAGTGAATGGGGCGAAAACACCATATATTTT
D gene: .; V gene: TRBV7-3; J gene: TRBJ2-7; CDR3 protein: CASSSGSRLERNFYAYEQYF; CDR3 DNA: TGTGCCAGCAGCTCCGGATCTCGACTAGAGCGGAACTTCTACGCCTACGAGCAGTACTTC
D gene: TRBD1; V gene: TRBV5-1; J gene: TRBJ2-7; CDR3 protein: CASSKRTGGSDEQYF; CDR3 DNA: TGCGCCAGCAGTAAGCGGACAGGGGGCTCGGACGAGCAGTACTTC
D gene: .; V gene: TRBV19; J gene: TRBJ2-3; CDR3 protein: CASLTLRGGTVGDTQYF; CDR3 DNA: TGTGCCAGTCTGACTCTGAGGGGCGGGACGGTGGGAGATACGCAGTATTTT
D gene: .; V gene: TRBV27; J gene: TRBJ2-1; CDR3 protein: CASSFDSYNEQFF; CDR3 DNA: TGTGCCAGCAGTTTCGACAGCTACAATGAGCAGTTCTTC
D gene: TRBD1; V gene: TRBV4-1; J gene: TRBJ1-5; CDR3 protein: CASSQDPFGTGYQPQHF; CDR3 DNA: TGCGCCAGCAGCCAAGATCCTTTCGGGACAGGGTATCAGCCCCAGCATTTT
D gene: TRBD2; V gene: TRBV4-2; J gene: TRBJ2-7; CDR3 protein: CASRRERDSYEQYF; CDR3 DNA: TGTGCCTCCCGGCGGGAGAGAGACTCCTACGAGCAGTACTTC
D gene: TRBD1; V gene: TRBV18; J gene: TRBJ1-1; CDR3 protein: CASSPTGGASHEAFF; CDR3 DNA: TGTGCCAGCTCACCGACAGGGGGCGCTTCCCATGAAGCTTTCTTT
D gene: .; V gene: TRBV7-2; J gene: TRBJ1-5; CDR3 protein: CASSLLTGPQHF; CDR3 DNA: TGTGCCAGCAGCTTACTAACTGGGCCCCAGCATTTT
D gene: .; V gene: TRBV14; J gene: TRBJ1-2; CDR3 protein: CASSPMDRSANYGYTF; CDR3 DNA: TGTGCCAGCAGCCCGATGGACAGATCAGCTAACTATGGCTACACCTTC
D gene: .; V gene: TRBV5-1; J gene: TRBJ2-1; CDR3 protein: CASSLDYPSSYNEQFF; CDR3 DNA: TGCGCCAGCAGCTTGGACTACCCGAGCTCCTACAATGAGCAGTTCTTC
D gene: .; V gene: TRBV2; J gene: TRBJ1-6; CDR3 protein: CASHPQGTKGNSPLHF; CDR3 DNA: TGTGCCAGTCACCCGCAAGGGACAAAAGGGAATTCACCCCTCCACTTT
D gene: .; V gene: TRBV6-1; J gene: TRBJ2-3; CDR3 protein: CASSELWGGPGTDTQYF; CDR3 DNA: TGTGCCAGCAGTGAACTTTGGGGGGGGCCCGGCACAGATACGCAGTATTTT
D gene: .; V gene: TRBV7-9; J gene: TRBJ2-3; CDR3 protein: CASSLLSLERPGTDTQYF; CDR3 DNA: TGTGCCAGCAGCTTATTATCCCTTGAGCGGCCTGGCACAGATACGCAGTATTTT
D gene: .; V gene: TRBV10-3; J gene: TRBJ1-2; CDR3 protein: CAISALVGGANYGYTF; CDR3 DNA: TGTGCCATCAGTGCACTCGTCGGGGGGGCAAACTATGGCTACACCTTC
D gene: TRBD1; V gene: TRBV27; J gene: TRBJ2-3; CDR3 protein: CASSLLGTGGGTDTQYF; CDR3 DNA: TGTGCCAGCAGTTTACTTGGGACAGGGGGCGGCACAGATACGCAGTATTTT
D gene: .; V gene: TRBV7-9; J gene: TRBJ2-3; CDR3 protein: CASSFSIQRRTDTQYF; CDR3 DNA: TGTGCCAGCAGCTTTTCTATCCAGCGAAGGACAGATACGCAGTATTTT
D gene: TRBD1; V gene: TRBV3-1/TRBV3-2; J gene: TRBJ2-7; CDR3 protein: CASSQDLRGPEQYF; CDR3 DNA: TGTGCCAGCAGCCAAGATCTAAGGGGGCCCGAGCAGTACTTC
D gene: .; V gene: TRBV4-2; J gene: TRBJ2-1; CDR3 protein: CASSPQGNEQFF; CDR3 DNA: TGTGCCAGCAGCCCCCAGGGCAATGAGCAGTTCTTC
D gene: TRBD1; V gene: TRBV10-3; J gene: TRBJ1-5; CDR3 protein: CAISEVEQGPGYQPQHF; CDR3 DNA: TGTGCCATCAGTGAGGTGGAACAGGGGCCAGGTTATCAGCCCCAGCATTTT
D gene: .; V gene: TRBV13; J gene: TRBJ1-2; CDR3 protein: CASSLLRDYGYTF; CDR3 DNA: TGTGCCAGCAGCTTACTCAGGGACTATGGCTACACCTTC